The TCR beta chain under discussion was sequenced for a study of T cells in localized non-small cell lung cancer. As for this clone: The antigen is unknown.

This CDR3 comprises 14 residues. V shed 3 bases, J shed 4 bases, and the junction held 3 bases outside the gene matches. Germline V gives CDR1 SGDLS, CDR2 YYNGEE. TCRdb's table, derived via immunoSEQ multiplex PCR, lists solely in-frame clones and lacks some. The sample consists of 45,000 to 60,000 clones, 80% of them appearing once. Findings and limits, study-wide: Uninvolved adjacent lung had the highest recorded T cell clonality, with tumor below it. Higher T cell density in the blood was associated with longer overall survival, whereas higher adjacent-lung clonality associated with shorter survival.

The rearrangement uses TRBV9 and TRBJ1-2, with TRBD1 matching 10 bases. This receptor was obtained from a woman aged 40 to 75 with stage II lung adenocarcinoma. This specimen was PBMCs, taken before any cancer treatment. This CDR3 reads CASSGGTGVYGYTF. CDR3 coding DNA: TGTGCCAGCAGCGGCGGGACAGGGGTCTATGGCTACACCTTC.